These 13 T cell receptor beta chains originate from one sample sequenced in a study of beta chain features in type 1 diabetes. Reverse transcription of all isolated RNA meant that expressed TCRB transcripts were sequenced. Libraries were prepared by immunoSEQ multiplex PCR; TCRdb keeps only in-frame clonotypes and omits some of them. This sample carries about 250,000 clones, roughly 13% of them seen once, and the ten largest clones take 0.025% to 0.03%. Sequencing was performed on naive CD4+ T cells from blood. The receptors were gathered from a woman in her thirties or forties in good health.

This clone came up a few times. CDR3 DNA sequence: TGTGCCAGCAGTTCCCCGACAGGGCTCTCTGAAGCTTTCTTT. As protein: CASSSPTGLSEAFF. The V and J genes are TRBV27 and TRBJ1-1; 7 bases agree with TRBD1. CDR1 is MNHEY and CDR2 is SMNVEV in the germline V gene (reference sequence). CDR3 length: 14 amino acids. V shed 4 bases and J 6 bases; nucleotides not matched to a gene: 8.

This clone came up a few times. J is TRBJ1-2 and V is TRBV27; TRBD1 aligns across 7 bases. Looked up from germline, CDR1 is MNHEY and CDR2 is SMNVEV (reference sequence). The CDR3 length is 14 residues. Losses at the gene ends were 4 bases for V and 7 bases for J; bases not matched to a gene: 9. CDR3 in DNA: TGTGCCAGCAGTTCCTCCGGGACAGTACCTGGCTACACCTTC. Translating gives CASSSSGTVPGYTF.

This clone turned up a few times. This chain connects TRBV4-1 to TRBJ1-1; the D gene is possibly TRBD1 (6 bases). The V end lost 2 bases, the J end lost 7 bases, and 20 bases lay between the germline ends. CDR3 length: 16 residues. Germline V gene lookup returns CDR1 MGHRA and CDR2 YSYEKL. In DNA form, the CDR3 reads TGCGCCAGCAGCCAACCTACCAGGGGAGTAAGAGGTGAAGCTTTCTTT. Translating it yields CASSQPTRGVRGEAFF.

A few counts support this clone. This chain connects TRBV10-3 to TRBJ1-5; the match to TRBD1 covers 8 bases. The CDR3 runs to 16 residues. V lost 0 bases to trimming and J lost 3 bases; unmatched junction nucleotides: 4. Germline V gene sequence: CDR1 ENHRY, CDR2 SYGVKD. CDR3 residues: CAISESGTGYNQPQHF. The CDR3, as DNA: TGTGCCATCAGTGAGTCTGGGACAGGTTACAATCAGCCCCAGCATTTT.

This clone was observed a few times. The chain combines TRBV5-1 with TRBJ1-3, with D maybe TRBD1 (5 bases). Trimming pared 4 bases from V and 3 bases from J, leaving 11 bases between. The CDR3 has 14 residues. Germline-derived CDR1 and CDR2 are SGHRS and YFSETQ. The CDR3 reads CASSPDKVGNTIYF. CDR3 bases: TGCGCCAGCAGCCCGGACAAGGTTGGAAACACCATATATTTT.

In DNA form, the CDR3 reads TGTGCCAGCAGGCGCCTCAATGAGCAGTTCTTC. This translates into CASRRLNEQFF. The gene calls are TRBV6-1 and TRBJ2-1; D is ambiguous. Germline-derived CDR1 and CDR2 are MNHNS and SASEGT. This CDR3 spans 11 amino acids. The V end was cut by 6 bases, the J end by 6 bases, with 6 bases between.

This clone was seen a handful of times. The gene calls are TRBV4-3 and TRBJ2-1; D gene unclear. The CDR3 has 13 amino acids. The V gene's germline CDR1 is LGHNA and CDR2 YSLEER. V gave up 1 base and J gave up 6 bases, with 7 bases separating them. The CDR3 nucleotides are TGCGCCAGCAGCCAAGCCGTGCGCAATGAGCAGTTCTTC. This codes for CASSQAVRNEQFF.

The rearrangement joins TRBV27 to TRBJ2-5; TRBD2 agrees at 7 bases. CDR1 is MNHEY, CDR2 SMNVEV, per germline (reference sequence). The ends lost 4 bases at V and 4 bases at J; junction bases unmatched: 6. The CDR3 runs to 14 residues. CDR3 nucleotides: TGTGCCAGCAGTTCCTACGGGAGGTCAGAGACCCAGTACTTC. Its translation is CASSSYGRSETQYF.

The chain uses TRBV9 and TRBJ2-3, with TRBD2 matching 9 bases. Germline CDR1 SGDLS, CDR2 YYNGEE. The V and J ends lost 3 bases and 5 bases, in that order; junction bases with no gene match: 10. CDR3 length equals 16 residues. This chain's CDR3 is CASSAVAGGREDTQYF. CDR3 DNA sequence: TGTGCCAGCAGCGCTGTGGCGGGGGGGCGTGAAGATACGCAGTATTTT.

The DNA of the CDR3 is TGTGCCAGCAGATGGACAGGGGGCGATTACGAGCAGTACTTC. It is translated as CASRWTGGDYEQYF. V gene TRBV11-2 combines with J gene TRBJ2-7, with 11 bases fitting TRBD1. The CDR3 runs 14 residues. Germline loops: CDR1 SGHAT, CDR2 FQNNGV. The junction had 5 bases not matched to a gene; V was cut back by 6 bases and J by 4 bases.

This clone was seen more than once but under ten times. The chain uses TRBV10-3 and TRBJ2-1; TRBD2 matches 9 bases. The CDR3 has 18 amino acids. The V gene's germline CDR1 is ENHRY and CDR2 SYGVKD. V dropped 7 bases and J dropped 4; count of bases not matched to a gene: 17. In nucleotides, the CDR3 is TGTGCCATCAATGAAGGGGTATCGAGCGGGAGGATGTACAATGAGCAGTTCTTC. Its translation is CAINEGVSSGRMYNEQFF.

This clone was seen more than once but under ten times. V gene TRBV7-9 combines with J gene TRBJ1-2; D gene ambiguous. Germline V lookup: CDR1 SEHNR, CDR2 FQNEAQ (reference sequence). The CDR3 contains 12 residues. Trimming removed 4 bases from V and 5 bases from J, with 8 bases in between. The CDR3 sequence is CASSSGGYGYTF. Here the CDR3 DNA reads TGTGCCAGCAGCTCGGGAGGATATGGCTACACCTTC.

The gene calls are TRBV12-5 and TRBJ1-1; TRBD1 matches 8 bases. CDR1 is LGHNT, CDR2 FRNRAP, per germline. V lost 4 bases to trimming and J lost 0 bases; unmatched junction nucleotides: 1. CDR3 length: 14 amino acids. As DNA, the CDR3 is TGTGCTAGTGGTTGGACAGGGATGAACACTGAAGCTTTCTTT. Protein: CASGWTGMNTEAFF. The full variable domain, completed using reference TRBV12-5 and TRBJ1-1, is DARVTQTPRHKVTEMGQEVTMRCQPILGHNTVFWYRQTMMQGLELLAYFRNRAPLDDSGMPKDRFSAEMPDATLATLKIQPSEPRDSAVYFCASGWTGMNTEAFFGQGTRLTVV.